Below are 30 T cell receptor beta chains sequenced from a single sample in a study of blood T cells in healthy people across ages. Alongside a J-beta primer mix, a sample-barcoded 5' primer served in a second PCR lasting about 7 to 11 cycles. In TCRdb, the 5' RACE reads were re-called with MiXCR into one record per CDR3 protein. The sample yields some 560,000 distinct CDR3 sequences, roughly a quarter seen once. The same sample was also studied in work on T cells of mothers and their children.

The specimen was blood. Source of these receptors: a boy aged 2-15 years in good health.

This clonotype has just a few counts. J is TRBJ2-5 and V is TRBV6-2 or TRBV6-3; 12 bases align to TRBD2. The J segment lost 1 base and the V segment lost 6 bases, leaving 9 bases of the junction unmatched. The germline gives CDR1 MNHEY, CDR2 SVGEGT. The CDR3 is 17 amino acids. The CDR3 is CASSPTSGGSLQETQYF. The DNA for the CDR3 is TGTGCCAGCAGCCCCACTAGCGGGGGGTCCCTCCAAGAGACCCAGTACTTC.

This clonotype has a handful of counts. An end of the junction does not agree with germline; a read error may underlie this. This sequence joins TRBV6-5 and TRBJ1-4, with 10 bases aligning to TRBD1. CDR1 and CDR2 from the germline V gene are MNHEY and SVGAGI. The CDR3 is 14 residues long. The CDR3 DNA is TGTGCCAGCAGACCGGGACAGGGGAATGAGAAACTGTTTTTT. This translates into CASRPGQGNEKLFF.

The rearrangement joins TRBV29-1 to TRBJ2-5; 9 bases are a match to TRBD1. There are 18 residues in the CDR3. V was pared by 0 bases and J by 1 base, with 12 bases of the junction left unmatched. The germline CDR1 and CDR2 sequences are SQVTM and ANQGSEA. CDR3 nucleotides: TGCAGCGTTGAAGATAGGAGCTATGGGGACAGGGCCCAAGAGACCCAGTACTTC. The encoded protein is CSVEDRSYGDRAQETQYF. Looking up the rest from reference TRBV29-1 and TRBJ2-5 gives the full variable domain: SAVISQKPSRDICQRGTSLTIQCQVDSQVTMMFWYRQQPGQSLTLIATANQGSEATYESGFVIDKFPISRPNLTFSTLTVSNMSPEDSSIYLCSVEDRSYGDRAQETQYFGPGTRLLVL.

The V and J genes are TRBV7-3 and TRBJ2-3, with 7 bases lining up with TRBD2. CDR1 and CDR2 from the germline V gene are SGHTA and FQGTGA. The CDR3 totals 18 residues. With V trimmed by 3 bases and J by 2 bases, 14 bases remained unmatched. The CDR3 DNA sequence: TGTGCCAGCAGCTTTGATGGGAAGGCGGGGGTTTCCACAGATACGCAGTATTTT. Translating it yields CASSFDGKAGVSTDTQYF.

V is TRBV28 and J is TRBJ1-2, with 9 bases identical to TRBD1. Germline CDR1 reads MDHEN; CDR2 reads SYDVKM. There are 13 residues in the CDR3. V trimming: 6 bases; J trimming: 7 bases; junction bases outside the gene matches: 6. For the CDR3, the DNA is TGTGCCAGCAGAGAAATGACAGGGGGTGGCTACACCTTC. Translating it yields CASREMTGGGYTF.

This clonotype was observed a few times. J is TRBJ2-1 and V is TRBV4-3; D is possibly TRBD2 (6 bases). The CDR3 runs to 15 residues. Germline CDR1 reads LGHNA; CDR2 reads YSLEER. V lost 3 bases and J 0 bases, leaving 9 bases between the germline ends. CDR3 loop: CASSQERVSYNEQFF. CDR3 in DNA: TGCGCCAGCAGCCAGGAGCGGGTCTCCTACAATGAGCAGTTCTTC.

This clonotype was picked up a small number of times. The rearrangement uses TRBV7-6 and TRBJ2-3; D is possibly TRBD2 (7 bases). V was cut by 3 bases and J by 4 bases, with 26 bases left in between. From germline, CDR1 is SGHVS and CDR2 FNYEAQ. The CDR3 loop spans 19 amino acids. The CDR3 DNA reads TGTGCCAGCAGCTTGGTGTTTGGATCTGCGGGGGCTCACTCAGATACGCAGTATTTT. This translates into CASSLVFGSAGAHSDTQYF.

The J gene is TRBJ2-5, the V gene TRBV7-2; TRBD1 matches 10 bases. The CDR3 totals 15 residues. The V and J ends lost 5 bases and 1 base, in that order; junction bases with no gene match: 4. The germline CDR1 and CDR2 sequences are SGHTA and FQGNSA. The CDR3 loop is CASSQGQGSQETQYF. In DNA form, the CDR3 reads TGTGCCAGCAGCCAGGGACAGGGGAGCCAAGAGACCCAGTACTTC.

This sequence joins TRBV15 and TRBJ2-1; the D is unclear. V lost 3 bases and J 0 bases, leaving 15 bases between the germline ends. Germline assignment: CDR1 LNHNV and CDR2 YYDKDF (reference sequence). The CDR3 runs to 17 residues. DNA for the CDR3: TGTGCCACCAGCAGGGAATTCGTCCTTAGCTCCTACAATGAGCAGTTCTTC. Translating gives CATSREFVLSSYNEQFF.

This chain joins TRBV7-8 and TRBJ2-2; no clear D gene. V lost 7 bases and J lost 4, with 10 bases in between. Germline V gives CDR1 SGHVS, CDR2 FQNEAQ. This CDR3 is 13 amino acids long. The CDR3 loop is CASTPLSTGELFF. The CDR3 DNA sequence: TGTGCCAGCACCCCCCTTAGCACCGGGGAGCTGTTTTTT. The whole variable domain, remainder taken from reference TRBV7-8 and TRBJ2-2, is GAGVSQSPRYKVAKRGQDVALRCDPISGHVSLFWYQQALGQGPEFLTYFQNEAQLDKSGLPSDRFFAERPEGSVSTLKIQRTQQEDSAVYLCASTPLSTGELFFGEGSRLTVL.

The gene calls are TRBV10-3 and TRBJ2-7; D remains unclear. CDR3 length: 14 residues. Germline-derived CDR1 and CDR2 are ENHRY and SYGVKD. V lost 6 bases and J lost 7, with 19 bases in between. CDR3 bases: TGTGCCATCAGGATTATGCCAGCTAATGGGGAGCAGTACTTC. Its protein is CAIRIMPANGEQYF.

The V gene is TRBV20-1, the J gene TRBJ2-5, with D possibly TRBD2 on 6 matching bases. TRBJ2-7 matches the DNA end more closely, so the J call is doubtful. CDR1 is DFQATT, CDR2 SNEGSKA, per germline (reference sequence). The CDR3 length is 11 residues. CDR3: CSAVGGYEQYF. CDR3 DNA sequence: TGCAGTGCTGTCGGGGGCTACGAGCAGTACTTC.

The chain employs TRBV25-1 and TRBJ2-1; 7 bases agree with TRBD2. The V segment lost 3 bases and the J segment 3 bases; nucleotides outside the gene matches: 5. The CDR3 is 15 residues long. Germline V CDR1 and CDR2: MGHDK, SYGVNS. CDR3 amino acids: CASSDGLADYNEQFF. The CDR3 coding sequence is TGTGCCAGCAGTGATGGTCTAGCGGACTACAATGAGCAGTTCTTC. The complete variable domain, with remaining parts taken from reference TRBV25-1 and TRBJ2-1, reads EADIYQTPRYLVIGTGKKITLECSQTMGHDKMYWYQQDPGMELHLIHYSYGVNSTEKGDLSSESTVSRIRTEHFPLTLESARPSHTSQYLCASSDGLADYNEQFFGPGTRLTVL.

CDR3 protein: CASSLNSYTGELFF. The CDR3 DNA follows: TGTGCCAGCAGCTTAAACAGTTACACCGGGGAGCTGTTTTTT. The rearrangement joins TRBV5-6 to TRBJ2-2; D remains unclear. The germline CDR1 and CDR2 sequences are SGHDT and YYEEEE. This CDR3 comprises 14 residues. V lost 2 bases and J lost 3, with 8 bases in between.

This chain uses TRBV3-1 with TRBJ2-5; D is possibly TRBD1 or TRBD2 (5 bases each). Trimming pared 4 bases from V and 2 bases from J, leaving 17 bases between. Germline V gene lookup returns CDR1 LGHDT and CDR2 YNNKEL (reference sequence). The CDR3 runs to 16 residues. As DNA, the CDR3 is TGTGCCAGCAGCCCTTATCTGGGGCGAGGGCAAGAGACCCAGTACTTC. This gives the protein CASSPYLGRGQETQYF.

The gene calls are TRBV5-1 and TRBJ1-3; 10 bases are a match to TRBD1. Germline V gives CDR1 SGHRS, CDR2 YFSETQ. This CDR3 has 16 residues. Trimming cost V 4 bases and J 0 bases; bases outside gene matches: 4. The CDR3 DNA reads as TGCGCCAGCAGCATGCGGACAGGGGGCTCTGGAAACACCATATATTTT. This gives the protein CASSMRTGGSGNTIYF.

This clonotype has more than one count but fewer than ten. The gene calls are TRBV10-3 and TRBJ2-1; tentatively, D is TRBD2 (7 bases). The end of the DNA aligns better with TRBJ2-5, so the J call may be wrong. The CDR3 loop spans 16 amino acids. CDR1 is ENHRY and CDR2 is SYGVKD in the germline V gene. The CDR3 loop is CAISESKGEGQETQYF. CDR3 sequence (DNA): TGTGCCATCAGTGAGTCGAAGGGGGAGGGCCAAGAGACCCAGTACTTC.

The chain combines TRBV20-1 with TRBJ2-5; D is unclear. The DNA end lines up better with TRBJ2-1; the J call may be wrong. The CDR3 is made up of 13 amino acids. CDR1 and CDR2 (germline): DFQATT, SNEGSKA (reference sequence). CDR3 coding DNA: TGCAGTGCTAGTCCCCGCCCCTACAATGAGCAGTTCTTC. Translating it yields CSASPRPYNEQFF.

This clonotype was counted a few times. The chain employs TRBV7-9 and TRBJ2-7, with TRBD2 matching 12 bases. The germline gives CDR1 SEHNR, CDR2 FQNEAQ (reference sequence). The trim removed 5 bases at V and 1 base at J, leaving 15 bases unmatched. This CDR3 is built from 19 residues. The CDR3 DNA reads TGTGCCAGCAGCACGAATCCGGGACTAGCGGGCCACAATTCCTACGAGCAGTACTTC. Its protein product is CASSTNPGLAGHNSYEQYF.

The gene calls are TRBV5-1 and TRBJ2-5; TRBD1 is a possible D gene (6 bases). V lost 8 bases and J 5 bases, leaving 13 bases between the germline ends. CDR1 and CDR2 (germline): SGHRS, YFSETQ. The CDR3 sequence is 12 residues long. CDR3 DNA: TGCGCCAGAGACAGGACTGGCGAGACCCAGTACTTC. This sequence encodes CARDRTGETQYF.

The sample holds a few counts of this clonotype. The chain employs TRBV4-1 and TRBJ2-3; D perhaps matches TRBD1 (5 bases). Germline V gene lookup returns CDR1 MGHRA and CDR2 YSYEKL. Trimming cost V 0 bases and J 2 bases, with 18 bases left between them. This CDR3 region has 18 residues. CDR3 nucleotide sequence: TGCGCCAGCAGCCAAGATGACAGCGCATCTGGGATCACAGATACGCAGTATTTT. Translating it yields CASSQDDSASGITDTQYF.

This clonotype was counted between two and nine times. The rearrangement links TRBV10-3 to TRBJ2-7; possible D gene TRBD1, 6 bases. The CDR3 sequence is 15 residues long. Germline-derived CDR1 and CDR2 are ENHRY and SYGVKD. Trimming took off 6 bases at V and 4 bases at J, with 19 bases between the two ends. The CDR3 DNA follows: TGTGCCATCAGCGACATACAGGGCCATTGGTACGAGCAGTACTTC. It encodes CAISDIQGHWYEQYF.

This clonotype was detected a few times. The rearrangement links TRBV6-6 to TRBJ2-1, with TRBD1 as a possible D gene (6 bases). Germline values: CDR1 MNHNY, CDR2 SVGAGI (reference sequence). The V and J ends lost 2 bases and 11 bases respectively, with 10 bases between them. This CDR3 contains 12 residues. The CDR3 region is CASSYDRSKQFF. CDR3 bases: TGTGCCAGCAGTTACGACAGGAGCAAGCAGTTCTTC.

The gene calls are TRBV11-2 and TRBJ2-7, with 13 bases aligning to TRBD2. The CDR3 has 16 residues. With V trimmed by 6 bases and J by 2 bases, 7 bases remained unmatched. The germline V gene has CDR1 SGHAT and CDR2 FQNNGV. For the CDR3, the DNA is TGTGCCAGCAGTCGATCCGGGACTAGCGGGACCTACGAGCAGTACTTC. Protein product: CASSRSGTSGTYEQYF.

This clonotype showed up just once. The J gene is TRBJ2-3, the V gene TRBV12-3 or TRBV12-4; 7 bases fit TRBD1. V trimming: 7 bases; J trimming: 5 bases; junction bases outside the gene matches: 6. The CDR3 runs 13 residues. In nucleotides, the CDR3 is TGTGCCAGCAATTACAGGGGTGGAGATACGCAGTATTTT. Protein: CASNYRGGDTQYF.

This clonotype was counted a few times. The V gene is TRBV6-6, the J gene TRBJ2-1, with unresolved D. The germline V gene has CDR1 MNHNY and CDR2 SVGAGI (reference sequence). Trimming shortened V by 4 bases and J by 5 bases, and 12 bases separated the two germline ends. CDR3 length: 14 amino acids. The CDR3 bases are TGTGCCAGCAGTTCCTCAGGATCCCACAATGAGCAGTTCTTC. The encoded protein is CASSSSGSHNEQFF.

This clonotype was detected a few times. The rearrangement joins TRBV6-1 to TRBJ1-1; a possible D gene is TRBD1 (5 bases). The CDR3 consists of 14 residues. CDR1 is MNHNS, CDR2 SASEGT, per germline. V lost 5 bases, J lost 0 bases, and 10 bases lay in between. The CDR3 reads CASSFQGVNTEAFF. As DNA, the CDR3 is TGTGCCAGCAGTTTCCAGGGAGTGAACACTGAAGCTTTCTTT.

This chain links TRBV27 with TRBJ2-1; 7 bases are shared with TRBD1. The CDR3 spans 17 residues. The junction had 10 bases not matched to a gene; V was cut back by 2 bases and J by 3 bases. Germline values: CDR1 MNHEY, CDR2 SMNVEV (reference sequence). The CDR3 DNA follows: TGTGCCAGCAGTTTAAAAGGGGGCCCCCTCTTCTACAATGAGCAGTTCTTC. Translation gives CASSLKGGPLFYNEQFF.

The J gene is TRBJ1-5, the V gene TRBV5-8, with D possibly TRBD1 on 6 matching bases. Germline V CDR1 and CDR2: SGHTS, YDEGEE. The CDR3 runs to 15 residues. V gave up 4 bases and J gave up 3 bases, with 14 bases separating them. CDR3 in DNA: TGTGCCAGCAGCGGCGGCGGGGACAACAATCAGCCCCAGCATTTT. Its protein is CASSGGGDNNQPQHF.

CDR3 loop: CASSFPGHLWYEQYF. CDR3 nucleotide sequence: TGTGCCAGCAGCTTCCCGGGACACCTCTGGTACGAGCAGTACTTC. V is TRBV11-2 and J is TRBJ2-7, with D maybe TRBD1 (6 bases). CDR3 length equals 15 residues. CDR1 SGHAT and CDR2 FQNNGV come from the germline V gene. The germline V and J ends were trimmed by 3 bases and 4 bases, with 16 bases remaining between them.